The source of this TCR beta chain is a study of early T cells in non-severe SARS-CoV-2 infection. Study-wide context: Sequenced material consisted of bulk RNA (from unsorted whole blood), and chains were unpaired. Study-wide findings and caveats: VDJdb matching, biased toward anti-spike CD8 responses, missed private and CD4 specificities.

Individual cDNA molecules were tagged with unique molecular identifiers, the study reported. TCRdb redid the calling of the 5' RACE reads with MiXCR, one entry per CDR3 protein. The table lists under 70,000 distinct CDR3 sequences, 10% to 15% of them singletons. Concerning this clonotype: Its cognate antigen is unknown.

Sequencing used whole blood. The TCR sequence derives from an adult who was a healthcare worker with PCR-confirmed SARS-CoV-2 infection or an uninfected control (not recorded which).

The CDR3 loop is CASSSPDTEAFF. CDR3 in DNA: TGTGCCAGCAGCTCCCCGGACACTGAAGCTTTCTTT. The chain employs TRBV7-2 and TRBJ1-1; D not resolved. The germline gives CDR1 SGHTA, CDR2 FQGNSA. The CDR3 spans 12 residues. The V gene lost 4 bases and the J gene lost 3 bases, with 6 bases spanning the gap.